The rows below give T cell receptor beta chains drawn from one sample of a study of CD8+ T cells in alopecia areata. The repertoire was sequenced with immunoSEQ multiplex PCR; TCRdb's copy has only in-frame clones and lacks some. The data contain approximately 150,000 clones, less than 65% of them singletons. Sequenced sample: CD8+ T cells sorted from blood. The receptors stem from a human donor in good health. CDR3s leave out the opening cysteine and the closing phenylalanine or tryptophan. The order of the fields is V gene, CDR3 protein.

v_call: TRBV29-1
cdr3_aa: SVEGLAGHPVPYNEQF

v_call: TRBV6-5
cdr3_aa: ASSTYETSTDTQY

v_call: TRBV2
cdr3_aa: ASIGGTGPYGYT

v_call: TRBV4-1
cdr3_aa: ASSHAGRSTDTQY

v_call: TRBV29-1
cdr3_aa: SVPGFNSRNTEAF

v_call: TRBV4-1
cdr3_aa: ASGTLAKGEQF

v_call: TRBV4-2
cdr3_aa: ASSQDVRGLEQF

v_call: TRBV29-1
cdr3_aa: SVWGDTQY

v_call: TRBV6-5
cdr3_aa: ASRRYTGELF

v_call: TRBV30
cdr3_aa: AWIPEVVLGEQY

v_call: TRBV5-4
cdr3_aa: ASSVYSGAYEQY

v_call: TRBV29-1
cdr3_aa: SVKQGRPEAF

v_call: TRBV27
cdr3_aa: ASSTHRRALDGSWNEQF

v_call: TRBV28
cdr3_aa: ASTSLSGYT

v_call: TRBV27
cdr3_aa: ASSFGTGELF

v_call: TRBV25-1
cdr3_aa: ASSPGTEETQY

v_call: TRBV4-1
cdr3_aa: ASSLGRRPTGELF

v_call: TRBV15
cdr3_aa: ATSRKSGDSSKEQY

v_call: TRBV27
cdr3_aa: ASSLLPLAGLFNEQF

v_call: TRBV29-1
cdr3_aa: SVGTDRGYEQY

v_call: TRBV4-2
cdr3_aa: ASSPREGGNYGYT

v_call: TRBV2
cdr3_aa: ASSLPGTSVYNEQF

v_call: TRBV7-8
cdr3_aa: ASSPEVGGGNEQY

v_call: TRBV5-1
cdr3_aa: ASSSDRSYEQY

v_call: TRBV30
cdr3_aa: AWSAPGRDMNTEAF

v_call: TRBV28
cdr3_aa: ASSLVGLYEQY

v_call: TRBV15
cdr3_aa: ATSTAGTTKNIQY

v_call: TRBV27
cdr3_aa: ASSSGPWERQF

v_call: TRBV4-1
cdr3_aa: ASSQSRDRISEQY

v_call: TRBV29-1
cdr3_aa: SVEGRSESGYT

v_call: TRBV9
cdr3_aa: ASSEGGVATDTQY

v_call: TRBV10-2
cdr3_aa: ASSEGGYTGELF

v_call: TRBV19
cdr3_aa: ASSSGDGTDQPQH

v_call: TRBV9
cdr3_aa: ASSAPGQTNEQF

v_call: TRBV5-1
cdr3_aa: ASSLPTSGGNTGELF

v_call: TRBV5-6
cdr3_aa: ASSLGVFGNTIY

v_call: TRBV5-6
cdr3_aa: ASSLGGGWTDTQY

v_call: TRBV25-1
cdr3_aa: ASSGFDPETQY

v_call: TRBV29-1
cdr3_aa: SVGDPKTPYEQY

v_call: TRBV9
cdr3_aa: ASSAGQWDQPQH

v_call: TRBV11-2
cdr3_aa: ASSLDVETQY

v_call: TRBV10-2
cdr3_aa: ASSERGTYEQY

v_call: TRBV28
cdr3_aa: ASSFESVVFETQY

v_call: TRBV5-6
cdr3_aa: ASSSPPGRERDNYGYT

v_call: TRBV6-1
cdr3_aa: ASSEAGQLGYGYT

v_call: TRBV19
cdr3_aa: ASTPWGQGNQPQH

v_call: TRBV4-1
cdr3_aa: ASSQPDSYNEQF

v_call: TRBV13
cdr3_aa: ASLYKNTEAF